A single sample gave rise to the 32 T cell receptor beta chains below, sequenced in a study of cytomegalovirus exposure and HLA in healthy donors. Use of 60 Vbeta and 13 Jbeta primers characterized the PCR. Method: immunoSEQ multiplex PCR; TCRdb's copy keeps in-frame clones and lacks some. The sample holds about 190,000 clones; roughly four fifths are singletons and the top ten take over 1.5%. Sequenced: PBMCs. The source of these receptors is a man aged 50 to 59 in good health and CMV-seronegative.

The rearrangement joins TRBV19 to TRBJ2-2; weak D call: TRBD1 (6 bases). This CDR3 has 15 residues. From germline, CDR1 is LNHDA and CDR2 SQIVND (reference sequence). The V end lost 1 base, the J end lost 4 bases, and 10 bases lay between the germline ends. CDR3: CASSIAGQTTGELFF. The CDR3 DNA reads TGTGCCAGTAGTATAGCGGGACAAACCACCGGGGAGCTGTTTTTT.

CDR3 nucleotides: TGTGCCAGCAGTTTCAGAGCTAGCGGGAGAACAGAGACCCAGTACTTC. Translated: CASSFRASGRTETQYF. The V call is TRBV27, the J call TRBJ2-5; 10 bases align to TRBD2. The length of the CDR3 is 16 residues. Germline CDR1 is MNHEY and CDR2 is SMNVEV (reference sequence). After removal of 3 bases from V and 4 bases from J, the junction contained 8 bases not matched to a gene.

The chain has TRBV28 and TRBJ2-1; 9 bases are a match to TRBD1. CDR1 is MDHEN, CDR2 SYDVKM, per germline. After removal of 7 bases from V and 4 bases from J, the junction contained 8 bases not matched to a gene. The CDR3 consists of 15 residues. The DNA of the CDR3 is TGTGCCAGCAACGCCGGGACAGGGCTATACAATGAGCAGTTCTTC. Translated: CASNAGTGLYNEQFF.

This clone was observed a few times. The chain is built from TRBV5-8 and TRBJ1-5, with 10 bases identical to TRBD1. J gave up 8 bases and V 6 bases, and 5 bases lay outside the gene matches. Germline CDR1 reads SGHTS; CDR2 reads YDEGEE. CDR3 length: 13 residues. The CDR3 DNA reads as TGTGCCAGCACCCCGGACAGGGGGAAGCCCCAGCATTTT. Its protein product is CASTPDRGKPQHF.

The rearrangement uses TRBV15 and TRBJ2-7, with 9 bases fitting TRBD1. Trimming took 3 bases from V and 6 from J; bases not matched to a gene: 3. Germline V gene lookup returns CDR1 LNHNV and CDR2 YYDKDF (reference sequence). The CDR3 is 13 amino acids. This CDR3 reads CATSRYRGLEQYF. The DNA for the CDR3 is TGTGCCACCAGCAGGTACAGGGGGCTCGAGCAGTACTTC. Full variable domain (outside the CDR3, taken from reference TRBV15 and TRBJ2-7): DAMVIQNPRYQVTQFGKPVTLSCSQTLNHNVMYWYQQKSSQAPKLLFHYYDKDFNNEADTPDNFQSRRPNTSFCFLDIRSPGLGDTAMYLCATSRYRGLEQYFGPGTRLTVT.

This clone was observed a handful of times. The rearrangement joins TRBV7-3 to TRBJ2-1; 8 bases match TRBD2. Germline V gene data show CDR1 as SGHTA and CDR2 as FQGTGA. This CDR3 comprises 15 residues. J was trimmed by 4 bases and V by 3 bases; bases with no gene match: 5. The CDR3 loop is CASSFGSGKYNEQFF. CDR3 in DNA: TGTGCCAGCAGCTTCGGTAGCGGGAAATACAATGAGCAGTTCTTC.

The CDR3 nucleotides read TGTGCGTACGGGGGACCTAGCACAGATACGCAGTATTTT. Protein sequence: CAYGGPSTDTQYF. The chain joins TRBV7-9 to TRBJ2-3, with D tentatively TRBD2 (6 bases). Germline lookup yields CDR1 SEHNR and CDR2 FQNEAQ (reference sequence). The CDR3 spans 13 residues.

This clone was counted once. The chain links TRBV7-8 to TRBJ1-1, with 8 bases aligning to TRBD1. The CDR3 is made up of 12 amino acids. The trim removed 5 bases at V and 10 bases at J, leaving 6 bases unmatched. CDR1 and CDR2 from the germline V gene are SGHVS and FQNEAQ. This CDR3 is CASSHRGIGAFF. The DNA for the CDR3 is TGTGCCAGCAGCCACAGGGGGATAGGAGCTTTCTTT.

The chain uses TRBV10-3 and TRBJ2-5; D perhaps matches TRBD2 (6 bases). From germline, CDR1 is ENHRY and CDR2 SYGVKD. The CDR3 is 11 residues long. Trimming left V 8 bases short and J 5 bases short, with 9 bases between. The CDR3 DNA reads TGTGCCATCGGCGGGGAGGAGACCCAGTACTTC. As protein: CAIGGEETQYF.

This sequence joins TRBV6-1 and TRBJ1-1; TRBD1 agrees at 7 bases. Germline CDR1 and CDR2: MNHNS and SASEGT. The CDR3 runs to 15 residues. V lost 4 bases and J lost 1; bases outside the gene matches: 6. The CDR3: CASSAGTAGNTEAFF. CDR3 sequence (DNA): TGTGCCAGCAGTGCTGGGACAGCGGGGAACACTGAAGCTTTCTTT.

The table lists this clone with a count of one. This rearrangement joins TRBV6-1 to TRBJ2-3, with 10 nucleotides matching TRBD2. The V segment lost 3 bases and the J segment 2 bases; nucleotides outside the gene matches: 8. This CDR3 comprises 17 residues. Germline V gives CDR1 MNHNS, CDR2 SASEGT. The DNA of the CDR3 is TGTGCCAGCAGTGACCTTAGGACTAGCGGACTCACAGATACGCAGTATTTT. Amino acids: CASSDLRTSGLTDTQYF.

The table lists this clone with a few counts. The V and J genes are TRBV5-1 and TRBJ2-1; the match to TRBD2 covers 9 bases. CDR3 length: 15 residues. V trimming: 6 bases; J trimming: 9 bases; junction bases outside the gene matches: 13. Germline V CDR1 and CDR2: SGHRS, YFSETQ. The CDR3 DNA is TGCGCCAGCATCATAACCCCTAGCGGGGCAACTGAGCAGTTCTTC. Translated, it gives CASIITPSGATEQFF.

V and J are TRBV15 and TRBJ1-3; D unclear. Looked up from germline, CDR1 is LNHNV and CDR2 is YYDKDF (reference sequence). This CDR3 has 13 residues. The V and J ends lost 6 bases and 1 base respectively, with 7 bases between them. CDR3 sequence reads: CATRRRSGNTIYF. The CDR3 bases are TGTGCCACCAGGCGGAGGTCTGGAAACACCATATATTTT. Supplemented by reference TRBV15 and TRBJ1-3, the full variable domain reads DAMVIQNPRYQVTQFGKPVTLSCSQTLNHNVMYWYQQKSSQAPKLLFHYYDKDFNNEADTPDNFQSRRPNTSFCFLDIRSPGLGDTAMYLCATRRRSGNTIYFGEGSWLTVV.

DNA of the CDR3: TGTGCCAGCAGCTACTTAGGGACAGGGTGGAAGGAGCAGTACTTC. It codes for CASSYLGTGWKEQYF. The V and J genes are TRBV7-9 and TRBJ2-7, with 9 nucleotides matching TRBD1. This CDR3 region has 15 residues. Germline V lookup: CDR1 SEHNR, CDR2 FQNEAQ (reference sequence). Trimming cost V 4 bases and J 7 bases; bases outside gene matches: 11.

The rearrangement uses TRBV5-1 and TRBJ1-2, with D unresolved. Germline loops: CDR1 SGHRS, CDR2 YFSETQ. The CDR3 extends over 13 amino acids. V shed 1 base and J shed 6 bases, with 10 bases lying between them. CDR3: CASSLYGEDGYTF. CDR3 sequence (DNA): TGCGCCAGCAGCTTGTATGGTGAGGATGGCTACACCTTC.

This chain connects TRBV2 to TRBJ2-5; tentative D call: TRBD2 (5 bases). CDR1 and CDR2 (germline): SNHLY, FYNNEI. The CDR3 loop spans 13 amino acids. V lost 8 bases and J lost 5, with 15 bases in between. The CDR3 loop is CASAGLAMETQYF. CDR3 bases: TGTGCCAGCGCCGGTCTAGCCATGGAGACCCAGTACTTC.

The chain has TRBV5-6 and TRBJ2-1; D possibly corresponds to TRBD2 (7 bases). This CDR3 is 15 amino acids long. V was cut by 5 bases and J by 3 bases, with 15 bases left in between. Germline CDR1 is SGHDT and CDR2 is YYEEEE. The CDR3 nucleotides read TGTGCCAGCAGGGGGGGGCGGGAGAGCTACAATGAGCAGTTCTTC. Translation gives CASRGGRESYNEQFF.

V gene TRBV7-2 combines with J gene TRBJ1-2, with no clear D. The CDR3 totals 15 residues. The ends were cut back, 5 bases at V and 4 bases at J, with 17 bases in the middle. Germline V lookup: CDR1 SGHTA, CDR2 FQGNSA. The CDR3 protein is CASSHEASGGYGYTF. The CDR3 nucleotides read TGTGCCAGCAGCCACGAGGCCTCGGGAGGCTATGGCTACACCTTC. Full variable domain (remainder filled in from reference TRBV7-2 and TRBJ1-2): GAGVSQSPSNKVTEKGKDVELRCDPISGHTALYWYRQSLGQGLEFLIYFQGNSAPDKSGLPSDRFSAERTGGSVSTLTIQRTQQEDSAVYLCASSHEASGGYGYTFGSGTRLTVV.

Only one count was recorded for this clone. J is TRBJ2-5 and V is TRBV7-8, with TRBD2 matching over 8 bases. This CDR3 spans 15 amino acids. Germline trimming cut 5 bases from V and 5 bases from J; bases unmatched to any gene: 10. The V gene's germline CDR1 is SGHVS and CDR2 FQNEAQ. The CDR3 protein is CASSPTLADGETQYF. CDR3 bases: TGTGCCAGCAGCCCGACACTAGCGGACGGGGAGACCCAGTACTTC.

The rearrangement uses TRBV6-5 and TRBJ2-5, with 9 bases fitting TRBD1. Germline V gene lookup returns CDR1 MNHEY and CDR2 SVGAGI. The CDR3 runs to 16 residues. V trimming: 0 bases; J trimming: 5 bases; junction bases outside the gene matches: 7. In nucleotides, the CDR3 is TGTGCCAGCAGTTACTCGATAATGGGGACAGGGGAGACCCAGTACTTC. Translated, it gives CASSYSIMGTGETQYF.

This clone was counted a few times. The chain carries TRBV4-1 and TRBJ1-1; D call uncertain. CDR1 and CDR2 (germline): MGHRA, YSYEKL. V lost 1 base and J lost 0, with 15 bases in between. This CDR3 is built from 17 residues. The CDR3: CASSQVDMGFMNTEAFF. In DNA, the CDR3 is TGCGCCAGCAGCCAAGTCGATATGGGCTTCATGAACACTGAAGCTTTCTTT.

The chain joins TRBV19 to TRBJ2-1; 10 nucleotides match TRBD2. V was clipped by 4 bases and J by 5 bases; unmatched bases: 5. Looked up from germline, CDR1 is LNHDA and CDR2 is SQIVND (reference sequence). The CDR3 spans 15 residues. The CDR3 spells CASSTLAGDDNEQFF. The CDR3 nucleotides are TGTGCCAGTAGTACTCTAGCGGGAGATGACAATGAGCAGTTCTTC.

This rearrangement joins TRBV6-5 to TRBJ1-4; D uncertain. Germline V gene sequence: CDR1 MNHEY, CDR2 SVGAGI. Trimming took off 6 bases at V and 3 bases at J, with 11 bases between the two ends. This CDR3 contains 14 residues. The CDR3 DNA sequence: TGTGCCAGCAGGGTCGGGAGGGCTAATGAAAAACTGTTTTTT. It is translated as CASRVGRANEKLFF.

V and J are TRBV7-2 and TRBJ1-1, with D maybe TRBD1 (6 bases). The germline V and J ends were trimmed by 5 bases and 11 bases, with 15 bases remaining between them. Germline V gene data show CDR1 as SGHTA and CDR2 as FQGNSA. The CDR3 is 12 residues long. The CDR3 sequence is CASSEYTGYAFF. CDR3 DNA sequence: TGTGCCAGCAGCGAATACACAGGGTACGCTTTCTTT.

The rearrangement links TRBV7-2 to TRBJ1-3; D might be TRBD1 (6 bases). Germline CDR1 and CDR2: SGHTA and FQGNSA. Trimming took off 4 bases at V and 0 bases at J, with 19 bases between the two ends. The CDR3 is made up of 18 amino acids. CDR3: CASSSSGTTVISGNTIYF. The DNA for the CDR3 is TGTGCCAGCAGCTCATCCGGGACAACCGTCATCTCTGGAAACACCATATATTTT.

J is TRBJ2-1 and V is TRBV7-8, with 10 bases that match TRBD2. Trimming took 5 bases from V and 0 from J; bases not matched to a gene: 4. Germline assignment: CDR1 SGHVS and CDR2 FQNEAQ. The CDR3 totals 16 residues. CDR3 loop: CASSLIAGGSYNEQFF. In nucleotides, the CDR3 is TGTGCCAGCAGCCTCATAGCGGGAGGCTCCTACAATGAGCAGTTCTTC.

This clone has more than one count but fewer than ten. The CDR3 protein is CASSLGAAPGNTIYF. The CDR3 DNA follows: TGTGCCAGCAGCTTAGGGGCCGCTCCGGGGAACACCATATATTTT. The J gene is TRBJ1-3, the V gene TRBV11-2; D remains ambiguous. V was shortened by 1 base and J by 7 bases, with 14 bases between the two germline ends. The germline V gene encodes CDR1 SGHAT and CDR2 FQNNGV. The CDR3 spans 15 residues.

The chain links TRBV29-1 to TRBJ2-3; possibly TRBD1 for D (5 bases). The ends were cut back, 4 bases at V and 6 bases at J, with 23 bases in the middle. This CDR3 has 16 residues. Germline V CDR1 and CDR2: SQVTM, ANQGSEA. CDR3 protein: CSVGGHPAGSADTQYF. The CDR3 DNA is TGCAGCGTTGGGGGCCACCCAGCCGGCTCCGCTGATACGCAGTATTTT.

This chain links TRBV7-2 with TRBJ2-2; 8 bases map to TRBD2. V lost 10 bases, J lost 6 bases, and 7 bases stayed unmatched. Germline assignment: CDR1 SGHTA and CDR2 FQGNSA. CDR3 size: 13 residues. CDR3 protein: CAILGGAAGELFF. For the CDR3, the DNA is TGTGCCATCCTCGGGGGGGCGGCCGGGGAGCTGTTTTTT.

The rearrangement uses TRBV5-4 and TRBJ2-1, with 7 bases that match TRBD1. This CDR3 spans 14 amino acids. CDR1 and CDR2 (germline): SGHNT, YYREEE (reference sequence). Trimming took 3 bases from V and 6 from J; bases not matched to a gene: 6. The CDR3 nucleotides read TGTGCCAGCAGCTACGACAGGGTGCGCAATGAGCAGTTCTTC. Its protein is CASSYDRVRNEQFF.

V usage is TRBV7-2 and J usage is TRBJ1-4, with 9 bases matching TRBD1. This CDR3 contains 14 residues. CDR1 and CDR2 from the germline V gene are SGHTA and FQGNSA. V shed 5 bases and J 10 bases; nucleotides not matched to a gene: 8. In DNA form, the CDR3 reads TGTGCCAGCAGCCCAGGGACAGGGTCCGGAAAACTGTTTTTT. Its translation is CASSPGTGSGKLFF.

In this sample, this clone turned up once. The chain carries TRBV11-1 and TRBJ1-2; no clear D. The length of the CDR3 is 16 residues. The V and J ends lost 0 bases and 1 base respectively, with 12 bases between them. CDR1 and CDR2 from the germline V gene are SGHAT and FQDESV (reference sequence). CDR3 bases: TGTGCCAGCAGCTTAGCGGCGGGCTTGGGTAACTATGGCTACACCTTC. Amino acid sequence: CASSLAAGLGNYGYTF. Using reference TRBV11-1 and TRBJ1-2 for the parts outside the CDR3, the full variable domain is EAEVAQSPRYKITEKSQAVAFWCDPISGHATLYWYRQILGQGPELLVQFQDESVVDDSQLPKDRFSAERLKGVDSTLKIQPAELGDSAMYLCASSLAAGLGNYGYTFGSGTRLTVV.